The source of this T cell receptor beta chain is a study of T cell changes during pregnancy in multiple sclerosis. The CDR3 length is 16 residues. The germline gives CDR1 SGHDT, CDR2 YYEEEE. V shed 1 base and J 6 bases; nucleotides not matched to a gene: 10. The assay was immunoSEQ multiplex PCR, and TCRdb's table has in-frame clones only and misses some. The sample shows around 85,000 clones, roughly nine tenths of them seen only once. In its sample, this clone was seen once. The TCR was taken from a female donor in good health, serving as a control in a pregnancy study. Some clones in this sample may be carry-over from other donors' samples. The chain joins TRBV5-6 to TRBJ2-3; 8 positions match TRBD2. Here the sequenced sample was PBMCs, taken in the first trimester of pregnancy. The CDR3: CASSLQKGSGKDTQYF. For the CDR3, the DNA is TGTGCCAGCAGCTTGCAAAAGGGTAGCGGGAAGGATACGCAGTATTTT.